The 14 T cell receptor beta chains given below trace back to one sample, sequenced in a study of CD8 T cells in ankylosing spondylitis. TCRdb passed the 5' RACE reads through MiXCR, listing each CDR3 protein once. The sample gives 350,000 or so distinct CDR3 sequences, 14% to 15% of which show up once; 0.95% to 1.4% is in the top ten. Sequencing was done on a sample of blood, either unsorted or a sorted T cell fraction (not recorded which). These receptors came from a male donor with ankylosing spondylitis or in good health (not recorded which).

This clonotype was counted between two and nine times. The chain combines TRBV15 with TRBJ1-5; 8 bases match TRBD1. Trimming took 0 bases from V and 5 from J; bases not matched to a gene: 9. This CDR3 is built from 17 residues. The germline CDR1 and CDR2 sequences are LNHNV and YYDKDF (reference sequence). CDR3 loop: CATSRDRGQGADQPQHF. The CDR3 bases are TGTGCCACCAGCAGAGATCGAGGGCAGGGGGCCGATCAGCCCCAGCATTTT.

V is TRBV4-1 and J is TRBJ1-1; a weak D match, TRBD1 (5 bases). CDR3 length equals 16 residues. The germline V gene has CDR1 MGHRA and CDR2 YSYEKL. The ends were cut back, 3 bases at V and 5 bases at J, with 19 bases in the middle. CDR3 in amino acids: CASSHGSRGGRTEAFF. The CDR3 coding sequence is TGCGCCAGCAGCCACGGTTCAAGGGGAGGGAGAACTGAAGCTTTCTTT.

V gene TRBV4-1 combines with J gene TRBJ2-5; no reliable D call. V lost 1 base and J 2 bases, leaving 8 bases between the germline ends. CDR3 length: 14 amino acids. CDR1 is MGHRA, CDR2 YSYEKL, per germline. CDR3 amino acids: CASSQVASQETQYF. Written as DNA, the CDR3 is TGCGCCAGCAGCCAAGTAGCTAGTCAAGAGACCCAGTACTTC.

This clonotype occurred many times. This chain joins TRBV12-3 or TRBV12-4 and TRBJ2-7; D is undetermined. This CDR3 contains 12 residues. V shed 1 base and J shed 4 bases, with 5 bases lying between them. CDR3 nucleotides: TGTGCCAGCAGTTTAGTCAGTTACGAGCAGTACTTC. It encodes CASSLVSYEQYF.

This clonotype was seen a handful of times. CDR3 sequence (DNA): TGCAGCGTTGACTTATTTGGAGGGGCGCAGTATTTT. This codes for CSVDLFGGAQYF. The rearrangement links TRBV29-1 to TRBJ2-3; D is perhaps TRBD2 (6 bases). V was trimmed by 3 bases and J by 10 bases, leaving 14 bases between them. Germline CDR1 and CDR2: SQVTM and ANQGSEA. The CDR3 consists of 12 residues.

A few counts support this clonotype. The chain links TRBV7-2 to TRBJ2-3, with TRBD1 as a possible D gene (6 bases). Germline CDR1 reads SGHTA; CDR2 reads FQGNSA. V was clipped by 8 bases and J by 1 base, with 16 bases between them. This CDR3 is 15 amino acids long. CDR3 coding DNA: TGTGCCAGCTTATCTGTGGGGGCCGGCACAGATACGCAGTATTTT. It encodes CASLSVGAGTDTQYF.

This clonotype was counted between two and nine times. J is TRBJ1-1 and V is TRBV5-1; TRBD1 is a possible D gene (6 bases). Germline CDR1 reads SGHRS; CDR2 reads YFSETQ. V was cut by 4 bases and J by 1 base, with 8 bases left in between. The CDR3 is made up of 13 amino acids. The CDR3 reads CASSAGANTEAFF. The DNA of the CDR3 is TGCGCCAGCAGCGCAGGGGCGAACACTGAAGCTTTCTTT.

This clonotype was observed at least ten times. The rearrangement uses TRBV20-1 and TRBJ1-1, with TRBD1 identical over 7 bases. CDR3 length: 11 amino acids. Looked up from germline, CDR1 is DFQATT and CDR2 is SNEGSKA (reference sequence). CDR3 nucleotide sequence: TGCAGCGGTGACAGGGCAAATGAAGCTTTCTTT. Its translation: CSGDRANEAFF.

The chain combines TRBV5-1 with TRBJ1-1; perhaps TRBD1 as D (6 bases). The CDR3 totals 12 residues. CDR1 and CDR2 from the germline V gene are SGHRS and YFSETQ. V was cut by 5 bases and J by 8 bases, with 13 bases left in between. The CDR3 region is CASRASGEEAFF. The CDR3 nucleotides are TGCGCCAGCAGAGCGTCAGGGGAGGAAGCTTTCTTT.

V usage is TRBV10-3 and J usage is TRBJ2-7; 12 nucleotides match TRBD2. V shed 0 bases, J shed 5 bases, and the junction held 14 bases outside the gene matches. The CDR3 has 19 residues. Germline CDR1 ENHRY, CDR2 SYGVKD. The DNA of the CDR3 is TGTGCCATCAGTGAGTCCACGCTAGCGGGGGGGCCTGGTAGGAACGAGCAGTACTTC. Its translation is CAISESTLAGGPGRNEQYF.

This clonotype was counted only a few times. The rearrangement links TRBV29-1 to TRBJ1-6; 8 positions agree with TRBD1. CDR1 is SQVTM, CDR2 ANQGSEA, per germline. V shed 4 bases and J 10 bases; nucleotides not matched to a gene: 9. This CDR3 has 14 amino acids. The CDR3 protein is CSVGLGTGPSPLHF. Here the CDR3 DNA reads TGCAGCGTTGGCCTCGGGACAGGCCCATCACCCCTCCACTTT.

V gene TRBV29-1 combines with J gene TRBJ2-1; D gene ambiguous. Trimming shortened V by 6 bases and J by 5 bases, and 17 bases separated the two germline ends. Germline V lookup: CDR1 SQVTM, CDR2 ANQGSEA. This CDR3 region has 14 residues. CDR3 bases: TGCAGCGTAGTGCCCCGGTTGGCGGACAATGAGCAGTTCTTC. Its protein product is CSVVPRLADNEQFF.

The chain joins TRBV4-1 to TRBJ2-2, with 15 bases lining up with TRBD2. The J segment lost 6 bases and the V segment lost 11 bases, leaving 16 bases of the junction unmatched. The CDR3 runs 18 residues. From germline, CDR1 is MGHRA and CDR2 YSYEKL. The CDR3 spells CAPPPRTSGRALSGELFF. CDR3 DNA: TGCGCCCCTCCCCCCAGGACTAGCGGGAGGGCGTTATCCGGGGAGCTGTTTTTT.

This clonotype has a handful of counts. The chain carries TRBV5-1 and TRBJ1-1; D not certain. V was trimmed by 0 bases and J by 3 bases, leaving 6 bases between them. Germline V lookup: CDR1 SGHRS, CDR2 YFSETQ. CDR3 length: 13 residues. CDR3 DNA: TGCGCCAGCAGCTTGGAGAGTTACACTGAAGCTTTCTTT. Protein: CASSLESYTEAFF.